The 19 T cell receptor beta chains below all came from one sample that was sequenced in a study of blood T cell repertoires in COVID-19. Here immunoSEQ multiplex PCR was the method, and the copy in TCRdb shows in-frame clones only, minus some. The sample lists 39,000 or so clones, 65% to 85% occurring once. Sequenced material: peripheral blood. The receptor set was obtained from a man in his 60s in a cohort sampled during active COVID-19.

This rearrangement joins TRBV5-1 to TRBJ2-5; TRBD2 aligns across 7 bases. V was pared by 2 bases and J by 5 bases, with 3 bases of the junction left unmatched. The CDR3 loop spans 13 amino acids. Germline CDR1 reads SGHRS; CDR2 reads YFSETQ. CDR3 coding DNA: TGCGCCAGCAGCTTTTCCGGGAGGGAGACCCAGTACTTC. As protein: CASSFSGRETQYF.

This sequence joins TRBV6-5 and TRBJ2-5; D unresolved. Germline V gene data show CDR1 as MNHEY and CDR2 as SVGAGI. The CDR3 is 11 amino acids. V lost 4 bases and J lost 5, with 5 bases in between. The CDR3 region is CASSSSETQYF. The CDR3 DNA reads TGTGCCAGCAGTTCAAGCGAGACCCAGTACTTC.

This clone turned up a few times. The chain links TRBV20-1 to TRBJ1-2; a weak D match, TRBD1 (6 bases). The CDR3 consists of 13 residues. The germline V gene has CDR1 DFQATT and CDR2 SNEGSKA (reference sequence). The V and J ends lost 3 bases and 8 bases respectively, with 16 bases between them. The CDR3 sequence: CSASDRPLSGYTF. The DNA for the CDR3 is TGCAGTGCTAGTGACAGGCCGTTGAGCGGCTACACCTTC.

The rearrangement uses TRBV11-1 and TRBJ1-1; D possibly corresponds to TRBD1 (6 bases). The CDR3 loop spans 15 amino acids. Trimming stripped 7 bases from V and 5 bases from J, with 20 bases between. Germline CDR1 is SGHAT and CDR2 is FQDESV (reference sequence). For the CDR3, the DNA is TGTGCCAGCACCCTAGGAAGGACAGCGAGGACTGAAGCTTTCTTT. Its protein product is CASTLGRTARTEAFF.

V is TRBV6-1 and J is TRBJ2-7, with 9 bases that match TRBD1. Germline CDR1 reads MNHNS; CDR2 reads SASEGT. This CDR3 comprises 15 residues. The V segment lost 4 bases and the J segment 5 bases; nucleotides outside the gene matches: 9. The chain's CDR3 is CASSGGGTGSDEQYF. The CDR3 DNA follows: TGTGCCAGCAGTGGGGGGGGGACAGGGAGCGACGAGCAGTACTTC.

V usage is TRBV5-4 and J usage is TRBJ2-7; 8 bases match TRBD1. Germline CDR1 is SGHNT and CDR2 is YYREEE (reference sequence). This CDR3 has 13 residues. The V gene end was trimmed by 2 bases and the J gene end by 6 bases; junction bases not matched to a gene: 4. Here the CDR3 DNA reads TGTGCCAGCAGCTTAAGGACAGGGACCGAGCAGTACTTC. It specifies CASSLRTGTEQYF.

The chain couples TRBV9 to TRBJ2-2, with D possibly being TRBD2 (6 bases). The CDR3 totals 15 residues. The V and J ends lost 3 bases and 1 base respectively, with 10 bases between them. The V gene's germline CDR1 is SGDLS and CDR2 YYNGEE. The CDR3 DNA is TGTGCCAGCAGCGCCGGGACTCAGAACACCGGGGAGCTGTTTTTT. It codes for CASSAGTQNTGELFF.

The chain links TRBV30 to TRBJ1-1, with D perhaps TRBD1 (5 bases). Germline V gene data show CDR1 as GTSNPN and CDR2 as SVGIG (reference sequence). CDR3 length: 14 amino acids. V was trimmed by 0 bases and J by 0 bases, leaving 8 bases between them. CDR3 protein: CAWSVTEMNTEAFF. CDR3 bases: TGTGCCTGGAGTGTGACAGAAATGAACACTGAAGCTTTCTTT. Using reference TRBV30 and TRBJ1-1 for the parts outside the CDR3, the full variable domain is SQTIHQWPATLVQPVGSPLSLECTVEGTSNPNLYWYRQAAGRGLQLLFYSVGIGQISSEVPQNLSASRPQDRQFILSSKKLLLSDSGFYLCAWSVTEMNTEAFFGQGTRLTVV.

V is TRBV19 and J is TRBJ1-1, with 7 bases aligning to TRBD1. CDR1 LNHDA and CDR2 SQIVND come from the germline V gene (reference sequence). V shed 10 bases, J shed 0 bases, and the junction held 5 bases outside the gene matches. The CDR3 has 13 residues. DNA for the CDR3: TGTGCCACCGCACAGGGGATGAACACTGAAGCTTTCTTT. Its translation is CATAQGMNTEAFF. Supplemented by reference TRBV19 and TRBJ1-1, the full variable domain reads DGGITQSPKYLFRKEGQNVTLSCEQNLNHDAMYWYRQDPGQGLRLIYYSQIVNDFQKGDIAEGYSVSREKKESFPLTVTSAQKNPTAFYLCATAQGMNTEAFFGQGTRLTVV.

This chain connects TRBV28 to TRBJ1-2; D is unclear. V shed 6 bases and J shed 4 bases, with 6 bases lying between them. Germline lookup yields CDR1 MDHEN and CDR2 SYDVKM. The CDR3 contains 11 residues. CDR3 nucleotides: TGTGCCAGCAGCTCACTCTATGGCTACACCTTC. It translates to CASSSLYGYTF.

The chain is built from TRBV6-5 and TRBJ2-3; 14 nucleotides line up with TRBD2. In germline, CDR1 is MNHEY, CDR2 SVGAGI. The CDR3 spans 14 residues. Trimming removed 5 bases from V and 11 bases from J; junction bases left unmatched: 6. The CDR3 spells CASSQGLAGALQYF. CDR3 nucleotides: TGTGCCAGCAGTCAGGGACTAGCGGGGGCTTTGCAGTATTTT.

J is TRBJ2-1 and V is TRBV7-9, with 8 bases lining up with TRBD2. CDR1 is SEHNR, CDR2 FQNEAQ, per germline (reference sequence). The CDR3 extends over 16 amino acids. The junction had 13 bases not matched to a gene; V was cut back by 8 bases and J by 4 bases. DNA of the CDR3: TGTGCCAGCCCGCAGGGGCTAGCGGGCCAATACAATGAGCAGTTCTTC. Its translation is CASPQGLAGQYNEQFF. The variable domain in full, with the rest retrieved from reference TRBV7-9 and TRBJ2-1, is DTGVSQNPRHKITKRGQNVTFRCDPISEHNRLYWYRQTLGQGPEFLTYFQNEAQLEKSRLLSDRFSAERPKGSFSTLEIQRTEQGDSAMYLCASPQGLAGQYNEQFFGPGTRLTVL.

The chain combines TRBV29-1 with TRBJ2-1; D is ambiguous. Trimming cost V 4 bases and J 3 bases, with 7 bases left between them. The CDR3 extends over 12 amino acids. CDR1 is SQVTM and CDR2 is ANQGSEA in the germline V gene. CDR3 sequence (DNA): TGCAGCGTTGTATACGGCTACAATGAGCAGTTCTTC. Encoded protein: CSVVYGYNEQFF.

The chain recombines TRBV4-3 with TRBJ2-3; TRBD2 aligns across 7 bases. J gave up 2 bases and V 0 bases, and 5 bases lay outside the gene matches. The CDR3 consists of 16 residues. CDR1 and CDR2 from the germline V gene are LGHNA and YSLEER. The CDR3 here is CASSQDWSGITDTQYF. CDR3 nucleotides: TGCGCCAGCAGCCAAGATTGGAGCGGGATCACAGATACGCAGTATTTT.

V usage is TRBV5-1 and J usage is TRBJ2-3; 11 positions agree with TRBD1. CDR1 SGHRS and CDR2 YFSETQ come from the germline V gene. The CDR3 has 15 residues. V shed 2 bases, J shed 6 bases, and the junction held 5 bases outside the gene matches. The DNA of the CDR3 is TGCGCCAGCAGCTTATCCGGGACAGGGGGGGATACGCAGTATTTT. Encoded protein: CASSLSGTGGDTQYF.

The V call is TRBV29-1, the J call TRBJ1-2; D is perhaps TRBD1 (5 bases). Trimming pared 8 bases from V and 3 bases from J, leaving 13 bases between. The CDR3 spans 12 residues. CDR1 SQVTM and CDR2 ANQGSEA come from the germline V gene. In DNA, the CDR3 is TGCAGCTCGGCGACAGATTACTATGGCTACACCTTC. Protein product: CSSATDYYGYTF.

Here the CDR3 reads CASTGGSGNTIYF. The CDR3 DNA reads as TGTGCCAGCACCGGGGGGTCTGGAAACACCATATATTTT. This chain connects TRBV9 to TRBJ1-3; a possible D gene is TRBD1 (5 bases). The V gene's germline CDR1 is SGDLS and CDR2 YYNGEE. Trimming took 6 bases from V and 1 from J, leaving 8 bases between them. This CDR3 is built from 13 residues.

This rearrangement joins TRBV27 to TRBJ2-1, with a tentative D call TRBD2 (5 bases). Germline V gives CDR1 MNHEY, CDR2 SMNVEV (reference sequence). The CDR3 is 13 residues long. Trimming stripped 1 base from V and 8 bases from J, with 9 bases between. CDR3 in DNA: TGTGCCAGCAGTTTATTAGTCGGGGATGAGCAGTTCTTC. Its protein is CASSLLVGDEQFF.

Details on this clone: The limits of the CDR3 on the DNA are not certain, so only TCRdb's listed CDR3 is given. The CDR3 sequence: CASTSGGAEQYF. The rearrangement joins TRBV19 to TRBJ2-7; TRBD2, as called in the table, went unchecked against the DNA. Germline CDR1 is LNHDA and CDR2 is SQIVND (reference sequence). Counting both end residues, the CDR3 totals 12 amino acids.